The T cell receptor (beta chain) described here comes from a study of Graves' ophthalmopathy and Graves' hyperthyroidism. Investigators amplified TCR beta CDR3 regions from RNA transcripts. Amplification began with first-round RT-PCR using HTBI primers, then second-round multiplex PCR was performed. One entry per CDR3 protein results from TCRdb running MiXCR on the multiplex PCR reads. The data hold over 650,000 distinct CDR3 sequences, with about two fifths observed a single time. Unmatched junction bases numbered 5, after V lost 4 bases and J lost 4 bases. In germline, CDR1 is MGHRA, CDR2 YSYEKL. The CDR3 runs 14 residues.

V usage is TRBV4-1 and J usage is TRBJ2-5; 8 positions agree with TRBD2. The clonotype originates from an adult man with Graves' ophthalmopathy. The material sequenced was peripheral blood. The CDR3: CASSPGGPRETQYF. The CDR3 coding sequence is TGCGCCAGCAGCCCGGGGGGGCCTAGAGAGACCCAGTACTTC.